Below, 14 T cell receptor beta chains from the same sample are listed, as sequenced in a study of somatic mutations in cytotoxic T cells in rheumatoid arthritis. Profiling relied on immunoSEQ multiplex PCR, and the TCRdb table lists in-frame clones only, not all of them. The sample has fewer than 20,000 clones, under 80% seen once. Sequencing input: CD8+ T cells sorted from blood. These receptors came from a man aged 60 to 75 in good health.

V and J are TRBV5-4 and TRBJ1-2; D unresolved. Germline CDR1 SGHNT, CDR2 YYREEE (reference sequence). The length of the CDR3 is 13 residues. V dropped 4 bases and J dropped 8 bases, with 15 bases sitting between them. The CDR3 DNA reads TGTGCCAGCAGCCAATCGAGGGCTGAGGGCTACACCTTC. Protein: CASSQSRAEGYTF.

The chain links TRBV6-6 to TRBJ1-1, with 9 bases fitting TRBD1. The CDR3 is made up of 15 amino acids. V trimming: 5 bases; J trimming: 1 base; junction bases outside the gene matches: 5. CDR1 and CDR2 from the germline V gene are MNHNY and SVGAGI (reference sequence). This CDR3 reads CASSKGGQGNTEAFF. The CDR3 nucleotides read TGTGCCAGCAGTAAGGGGGGACAGGGGAACACTGAAGCTTTCTTT.

The chain combines TRBV27 with TRBJ2-5; no definite D call. V was trimmed by 2 bases and J by 5 bases, leaving 9 bases between them. This CDR3 is built from 13 residues. In germline, CDR1 is MNHEY, CDR2 SMNVEV (reference sequence). The CDR3 DNA reads as TGTGCCAGCAGTTTAGCAAACTCCGAGACCCAGTACTTC. It encodes CASSLANSETQYF.

This clone came up a few times. The V call is TRBV6-4, the J call TRBJ2-3; tentatively, D is TRBD2 (5 bases). The germline V gene encodes CDR1 MRHNA and CDR2 SNTAGT. Trimming stripped 9 bases from V and 3 bases from J, with 16 bases between. The CDR3 loop spans 14 amino acids. The CDR3 DNA is TGTGCCAGTAGCGAAGAGCATCCTACAGATACGCAGTATTTT. It is translated as CASSEEHPTDTQYF.

The chain has TRBV2 and TRBJ2-2; D ambiguous. The germline V and J ends were trimmed by 6 bases and 3 bases, with 8 bases remaining between them. The CDR3 spans 13 residues. Germline V gives CDR1 SNHLY, CDR2 FYNNEI. The DNA for the CDR3 is TGTGCCAGCAGCAGACTCGACACCGGGGAGCTGTTTTTT. Its translation: CASSRLDTGELFF.

The chain employs TRBV27 and TRBJ2-1; D not resolved. The CDR3 is 13 residues long. Germline V gives CDR1 MNHEY, CDR2 SMNVEV (reference sequence). Trimming removed 5 bases at V and 4 bases at J, with 9 bases between. The CDR3 sequence is CASSPQSYNEQFF. CDR3 sequence (DNA): TGTGCCAGCAGTCCTCAGTCTTACAATGAGCAGTTCTTC.

This rearrangement joins TRBV7-9 to TRBJ2-2; a weak D match, TRBD1 (5 bases). The CDR3 sequence is 16 residues long. V was trimmed by 6 bases and J by 3 bases, leaving 17 bases between them. The germline V gene has CDR1 SEHNR and CDR2 FQNEAQ (reference sequence). CDR3: CASRVPLKGDTGELFF. The CDR3 DNA is TGTGCCAGCAGGGTACCCCTGAAAGGGGACACCGGGGAGCTGTTTTTT.

The rearrangement joins TRBV4-3 to TRBJ1-2, with D perhaps TRBD1 (5 bases). Germline CDR1 reads LGHNA; CDR2 reads YSLEER. Trimming removed 1 base from V and 2 bases from J, with 8 bases in between. This CDR3 contains 14 residues. CDR3 sequence: CASSQGRQNYGYTF. The CDR3 DNA follows: TGCGCCAGCAGCCAAGGGAGACAGAACTATGGCTACACCTTC.

This rearrangement joins TRBV10-2 to TRBJ2-1; D may be TRBD2 (6 bases). The CDR3 extends over 12 amino acids. The germline V gene encodes CDR1 WSHSY and CDR2 SAAADI. V lost 6 bases to trimming and J lost 3 bases, with 6 bases between them. The DNA of the CDR3 is TGCGCCAGCAGGGACTACTACAATGAGCAGTTCTTC. Protein sequence: CASRDYYNEQFF.

This chain connects TRBV10-3 to TRBJ2-5, with TRBD2 matching over 15 bases. The CDR3 runs 15 residues. J gave up 5 bases and V 10 bases, and 8 bases lay outside the gene matches. Germline V lookup: CDR1 ENHRY, CDR2 SYGVKD. This chain's CDR3 is CATRTSGGAVETQYF. The CDR3 DNA reads TGTGCCACCCGGACTAGCGGGGGGGCCGTGGAGACCCAGTACTTC.

This clone showed up just a few times. The chain has TRBV7-9 and TRBJ1-1; D perhaps matches TRBD1 (6 bases). Germline V gives CDR1 SEHNR, CDR2 FQNEAQ (reference sequence). Trimming removed 5 bases at V and 1 base at J, with 14 bases between. CDR3 length equals 15 residues. The CDR3 nucleotides read TGTGCCAGCAGCCTCGGGGGGGGCCCGAACACTGAAGCTTTCTTT. It translates to CASSLGGGPNTEAFF. The full variable domain, its missing parts supplied by reference TRBV7-9 and TRBJ1-1, is DTGVSQNPRHKITKRGQNVTFRCDPISEHNRLYWYRQTLGQGPEFLTYFQNEAQLEKSRLLSDRFSAERPKGSFSTLEIQRTEQGDSAMYLCASSLGGGPNTEAFFGQGTRLTVV.

The J gene is TRBJ1-5, the V gene TRBV6-5, with D possibly matching TRBD1 (6 bases). CDR3 length: 13 residues. Looked up from germline, CDR1 is MNHEY and CDR2 is SVGAGI. With 6 bases removed from V and 2 bases from J, the gap between germline ends came to 8 bases. Written as DNA, the CDR3 is TGTGCCAGCAGAGCAGGGGGCAATCAGCCCCAGCATTTT. This sequence encodes CASRAGGNQPQHF.

The J gene is TRBJ2-3, the V gene TRBV4-1; 7 bases match TRBD1. CDR3 length: 16 residues. Trimming cost V 1 base and J 2 bases; bases outside gene matches: 6. The V gene's germline CDR1 is MGHRA and CDR2 YSYEKL. This CDR3 reads CASSQALQGLTDTQYF. In DNA, the CDR3 is TGCGCCAGCAGCCAAGCTTTACAGGGGCTCACAGATACGCAGTATTTT.

The chain links TRBV7-7 to TRBJ1-3; 8 bases align to TRBD1. Germline trimming cut 5 bases from V and 2 bases from J; bases unmatched to any gene: 5. Germline CDR1 is SSHAT and CDR2 is FNYEAQ (reference sequence). The length of the CDR3 is 15 residues. CDR3 region: CASSHGQGAGNTIYF. The CDR3 DNA reads TGTGCCAGCAGCCACGGACAGGGAGCTGGAAACACCATATATTTT.